This T cell receptor beta chain was recorded in a study of tumor-infiltrating lymphocytes in oesophageal squamous cell carcinoma. This CDR3 is 14 amino acids long. The V gene's germline CDR1 is SGHVS and CDR2 FNYEAQ. MiXCR, run by TCRdb on the PCR reads, gives a single entry per CDR3 protein. Among about 13,000 distinct CDR3 sequences listed, approximately 58% were seen once. A note on this clonotype: Relative to the germline gene, one junction end is altered; a read error may explain this.

This TCR was recovered from a male donor with esophageal squamous cell carcinoma. The gene calls are TRBV7-6 and TRBJ2-5; 7 positions agree with TRBD1. The J call is uncertain, as TRBJ2-7 better fits the DNA end. The sample taken for sequencing was esophageal tumor tissue. The CDR3 DNA sequence: TGTGCTAGCAGCAAACGACAGGGAGAACACGAGCAGTACTTC. It codes for CASSKRQGEHEQYF.